The rows below give T cell receptor beta chains drawn from one sample of a study of blood T cell repertoires in COVID-19. Here immunoSEQ multiplex PCR was the method, and the copy in TCRdb shows in-frame clones only, minus some. The profile shows hundreds of thousands of clones, approximately 86% of them singletons. The sequencing sample was made of peripheral blood. The receptors here all came from a man in his 70s with acute or convalescent COVID-19. CDR3s leave out the opening cysteine and the closing phenylalanine or tryptophan. The order of the fields is V gene, clone size, CDR3 protein. Clone size is stated in some rows and not others, as once, few, many or a class when expanded.

v_call: TRBV19
clone_size: -
cdr3_aa: ASSDLARGAGGQETQY

v_call: TRBV3-1/TRBV3-2
clone_size: -
cdr3_aa: ASSPSQGAGQPQH

v_call: TRBV19
clone_size: once
cdr3_aa: ASSGTGGQPQH

v_call: TRBV19
clone_size: -
cdr3_aa: ASRRLPVLNEKLF

v_call: TRBV29-1
clone_size: -
cdr3_aa: SVEEGTLPNYGYT

v_call: TRBV19
clone_size: -
cdr3_aa: ASSRSPVTGHSGELF

v_call: TRBV24-1
clone_size: -
cdr3_aa: ATSPNKQGACNQPQH

v_call: TRBV19
clone_size: once
cdr3_aa: ASSIDPNYGVEQF

v_call: TRBV10-1
clone_size: -
cdr3_aa: ASSESSRYNEQF

v_call: TRBV5-6
clone_size: once
cdr3_aa: ASSLFTGGQPQH

v_call: TRBV29-1
clone_size: -
cdr3_aa: SVGAGASTDTQY

v_call: TRBV2
clone_size: -
cdr3_aa: ASRTGLHGETQY

v_call: TRBV18
clone_size: -
cdr3_aa: ASSPVAGKPGGYT

v_call: TRBV15
clone_size: -
cdr3_aa: ATSREMWTIEQY

v_call: TRBV5-1
clone_size: once
cdr3_aa: ASSLGGQTKNTEAF

v_call: TRBV9
clone_size: -
cdr3_aa: ASSPQGGVGEQY